The 4 T cell receptor beta chains listed next were all sequenced from one sample in a study of T cell responses to AZD1222 COVID-19 vaccine. The protocol was immunoSEQ multiplex PCR, while the TCRdb copy is restricted to in-frame clones and leaves out a portion. The sample shows 110,000 to 150,000 clones, about 94% of them seen only once. Specimen: peripheral blood, collected on day 0 of AZD1222 vaccination. These TCRs come from an adult in good health.

This rearrangement joins TRBV19 to TRBJ1-5; a weak D match, TRBD1 (5 bases). There are 15 residues in the CDR3. Trimming cost V 2 bases and J 2 bases, with 10 bases left between them. Germline V gene sequence: CDR1 LNHDA, CDR2 SQIVND (reference sequence). The CDR3 is CASSIIRGGNQPQHF. For the CDR3, the DNA is TGTGCCAGTAGTATAATAAGGGGTGGCAATCAGCCCCAGCATTTT. The whole variable domain, filled in from reference TRBV19 and TRBJ1-5, reads DGGITQSPKYLFRKEGQNVTLSCEQNLNHDAMYWYRQDPGQGLRLIYYSQIVNDFQKGDIAEGYSVSREKKESFPLTVTSAQKNPTAFYLCASSIIRGGNQPQHFGDGTRLSIL.

This clone was detected once. This chain uses TRBV7-3 with TRBJ1-1, with D possibly being TRBD1 (5 bases). V was cut by 3 bases and J by 0 bases, with 8 bases left in between. This CDR3 has 14 residues. CDR1 is SGHTA, CDR2 FQGTGA, per germline. The CDR3 region has the DNA TGTGCCAGCAGCTTCGGGGGGGTGAACACTGAAGCTTTCTTT. Translation gives CASSFGGVNTEAFF.

The CDR3 sequence: CASSGRDLSYEQYF. The CDR3 DNA reads as TGTGCCAGCAGCGGGAGGGACCTATCCTACGAGCAGTACTTC. The chain uses TRBV7-2 and TRBJ2-7; TRBD2 aligns across 7 bases. Germline V gene sequence: CDR1 SGHTA, CDR2 FQGNSA. The CDR3 is made up of 14 amino acids. V dropped 5 bases and J dropped 1; count of bases not matched to a gene: 5.

The rearrangement joins TRBV29-1 to TRBJ1-6; D call uncertain. Germline V gene sequence: CDR1 SQVTM, CDR2 ANQGSEA. Trimming took 2 bases from V and 7 from J, leaving 3 bases between them. This CDR3 spans 11 amino acids. The CDR3 sequence is CSVESNSPLHF. The CDR3 DNA is TGCAGCGTTGAAAGCAATTCACCCCTCCACTTT.